What follows are 2 T cell receptor beta chains derived from one specimen sequenced in a study of blood T cells in healthy people across ages (dated by TCRdb to the mid-2010s). The library was built by means of 5' RACE. The instrument was an Illumina HiSeq 2500. A second PCR of about 6 to 11 cycles was performed with a sample-barcoded 5' primer and a J-beta primer mix. The raw public data were reprocessed by TCRdb itself: fastp quality trimming at Q25, MiXCR clonotype calling, in-frame beta chains only. Every CDR3 protein is listed once, alongside the most common genes and DNA of its rows. The sample table shows approximately 350,000 distinct CDR3 sequences, and about 52% are seen once. The ten largest account for 45% to 65% of the sample. The sample consisted of blood. These receptor sequences come from a man in his 60s in good health.

This clonotype showed up just a few times. The chain's CDR3 is CASSLAAGSDNEQFF. The CDR3 coding sequence is TGTGCCAGCAGCTTAGCGGCGGGATCCGACAATGAGCAGTTCTTC. This rearrangement joins TRBV7-9 to TRBJ2-1; TRBD2 might be the D (6 bases). In germline, CDR1 is SEHNR, CDR2 FQNEAQ (reference sequence). Trimming took off 0 bases at V and 5 bases at J, with 11 bases between the two ends. The CDR3 sequence is 15 residues long.

This chain links TRBV5-6 with TRBJ2-5; a possible D gene is TRBD2 (6 bases). There are 17 residues in the CDR3. V was cut by 4 bases and J by 9 bases, with 28 bases left in between. The germline V gene has CDR1 SGHDT and CDR2 YYEEEE. In DNA, the CDR3 is TGTGCCAGCAGCAAATCCTGGACTGGGGTAGCGGCTATGGCCCAGTACTTC. Amino acids: CASSKSWTGVAAMAQYF.